These 22 T cell receptor beta chains were sequenced from one sample in a study of T-cell reconstitution after alpha-beta-depleted transplantation in children. Unique molecular identifiers tagged the TCRbeta library. TCRdb passed the PCR reads through MiXCR, listing each CDR3 protein once. The table lists under 450,000 distinct CDR3 sequences, about 14% of them singletons. Here the sequenced sample was PBMCs, taken from the stem cell graft. These receptors came from a human donor who donated a stem cell graft to a child with Fanconi anemia.

The table lists this clonotype with many counts. The junction departs from germline at one end; a sequencing error may be responsible. The rearrangement links TRBV5-1 to TRBJ2-7, with D maybe TRBD1 (7 bases). Germline CDR1 is SGHRS and CDR2 is YFSETQ. CDR3 length: 15 amino acids. CDR3 DNA sequence: TGCGCCAGCAGCTTGGTCGCGGGACAGAACTACGAGCAGTATTTC. Translated, it gives CASSLVAGQNYEQYF. Looking up the rest from reference TRBV5-1 and TRBJ2-7 gives the full variable domain: KAGVTQTPRYLIKTRGQQVTLSCSPISGHRSVSWYQQTPGQGLQFLFEYFSETQRNKGNFPGRFSGRQFSNSRSEMNVSTLELGDSALYLCASSLVAGQNYEQYFGPGTRLTVT.

This clonotype appeared many times. The chain couples TRBV29-1 to TRBJ2-5; D call uncertain. The length of the CDR3 is 11 residues. Trimming stripped 6 bases from V and 0 bases from J, with 5 bases between. Per the germline V gene, CDR1 is SQVTM and CDR2 is ANQGSEA. The CDR3 DNA reads TGCAGCGTCCGGTACCAAGAGACCCAGTACTTC. Translated: CSVRYQETQYF.

This clonotype has just a few counts. The chain couples TRBV4-3 to TRBJ1-6, with D unresolved. Germline V lookup: CDR1 LGHNA, CDR2 YSLEER. This CDR3 region has 13 residues. The V end was cut by 5 bases, the J end by 10 bases, with 12 bases between. CDR3 DNA: TGCGCCAGCAGCGGAGATGTGAACTCACCCCTCCACTTT. Its protein product is CASSGDVNSPLHF.

This clonotype was seen only a few times. The chain is built from TRBV6-2 or TRBV6-3 and TRBJ2-5; D uncertain. The germline V and J ends were trimmed by 6 bases and 7 bases, with 21 bases remaining between them. The germline V gene encodes CDR1 MNHEY and CDR2 SVGEGT. The CDR3 is made up of 15 amino acids. This CDR3 reads CASRPRTPPGGTQYF. CDR3 nucleotides: TGTGCCAGCAGACCCCGGACCCCGCCCGGTGGGACCCAGTACTTC.

J is TRBJ2-2 and V is TRBV20-1; 9 nucleotides match TRBD1. Trimming took 5 bases from V and 5 from J; bases not matched to a gene: 12. Germline-derived CDR1 and CDR2 are DFQATT and SNEGSKA (reference sequence). The CDR3 is 16 amino acids. In nucleotides, the CDR3 is TGCAGTGCTTACAAGACCGGGACAGGGACGACCGGGGAGCTGTTTTTT. It specifies CSAYKTGTGTTGELFF.

This chain uses TRBV7-6 with TRBJ2-5, with TRBD1 matching 12 bases. Looked up from germline, CDR1 is SGHVS and CDR2 is FNYEAQ. V dropped 4 bases and J dropped 7; count of bases not matched to a gene: 10. This CDR3 comprises 16 residues. The CDR3 loop is CASSSSGTGGRMTQYF. In DNA, the CDR3 is TGTGCCAGCAGCTCGTCCGGGACAGGGGGCAGGATGACCCAGTACTTC.

This clonotype was seen a handful of times. The genes are TRBV18 and TRBJ2-5; 8 bases are shared with TRBD1. The length of the CDR3 is 15 residues. Germline CDR1 is KGHSH and CDR2 is LQKENI. After removal of 0 bases from V and 2 bases from J, the junction contained 2 bases not matched to a gene. Here the CDR3 reads CASSPPGQAQETQYF. Written as DNA, the CDR3 is TGTGCCAGCTCACCACCGGGACAGGCACAAGAGACCCAGTACTTC.

This clonotype was observed a few times. Here the CDR3 reads CASSQGVARPEKLFF. The CDR3 nucleotides are TGCGCCAGCAGCCAAGGGGTGGCCAGACCTGAAAAACTGTTTTTT. The chain uses TRBV4-3 and TRBJ1-4, with D unresolved. The CDR3 sequence is 15 residues long. V was clipped by 1 base and J by 7 bases, with 13 bases between them. In germline, CDR1 is LGHNA, CDR2 YSLEER.

V and J are TRBV4-3 and TRBJ1-3; the D is unclear. V lost 1 base to trimming and J lost 4 bases, with 5 bases between them. CDR1 is LGHNA, CDR2 YSLEER, per germline. CDR3 size: 13 residues. The CDR3 bases are TGCGCCAGCAGCCAAGTACAGGGAAACACCATATATTTT. Amino acids: CASSQVQGNTIYF.

This clonotype was detected many times. J is TRBJ2-3 and V is TRBV29-1; D possibly corresponds to TRBD2 (5 bases). Germline CDR1 SQVTM, CDR2 ANQGSEA. The length of the CDR3 is 17 residues. V was trimmed by 0 bases and J by 4 bases, leaving 20 bases between them. The CDR3 here is CSVEDLMEAVTADTQYF. The CDR3 DNA reads TGCAGCGTTGAAGATCTTATGGAGGCGGTAACGGCAGATACGCAGTATTTT.

This clonotype came up a few times. The gene calls are TRBV2 and TRBJ2-5; 8 bases are shared with TRBD1. The junction had 10 bases not matched to a gene; V was cut back by 8 bases and J by 5 bases. The CDR3 runs 14 residues. CDR1 and CDR2 (germline): SNHLY, FYNNEI. CDR3 protein: CASAHGRDRETQYF. CDR3 nucleotide sequence: TGTGCCAGCGCCCACGGCCGGGACAGGGAGACCCAGTACTTC.

In its sample, this clonotype was seen a few times. The CDR3 coding sequence is TGTGCCAGCAGCCGGGACATCTCTGGAAACACCATATATTTT. It yields the protein CASSRDISGNTIYF. This chain joins TRBV7-2 and TRBJ1-3; D possibly corresponds to TRBD1 (6 bases). The CDR3 runs to 14 residues. V was cut by 5 bases and J by 0 bases, with 8 bases left in between. Per germline, CDR1 SGHTA and CDR2 FQGNSA.

This clonotype was counted a few times. J is TRBJ2-3 and V is TRBV12-3 or TRBV12-4; D is unresolved. V was clipped by 6 bases and J by 2 bases, with 12 bases between them. The CDR3 covers 14 residues. The CDR3 sequence is CASSRTTPTDTQYF. In DNA form, the CDR3 reads TGTGCCAGCAGCCGCACAACTCCCACAGATACGCAGTATTTT.

The chain combines TRBV20-1 with TRBJ2-5; a possible D gene is TRBD1 (5 bases). V lost 6 bases, J lost 2 bases, and 16 bases lay in between. This CDR3 spans 14 amino acids. The germline V gene encodes CDR1 DFQATT and CDR2 SNEGSKA (reference sequence). CDR3 region: CSALTAGGQETQYF. The CDR3 region has the DNA TGCAGTGCCCTGACAGCTGGCGGACAAGAGACCCAGTACTTC.

The J gene is TRBJ2-7, the V gene TRBV28, with TRBD2 identical over 7 bases. Losses at the gene ends were 10 bases for V and 2 bases for J; bases not matched to a gene: 11. CDR1 and CDR2 from the germline V gene are MDHEN and SYDVKM. There are 14 residues in the CDR3. CDR3 in amino acids: CATTLGGSPYEQYV. In DNA form, the CDR3 reads TGTGCCACTACCCTGGGGGGGAGTCCCTACGAGCAGTACGTC.

The table lists this clonotype with many counts. This chain joins TRBV10-3 and TRBJ2-1, with D tentatively TRBD1 or TRBD2 (5 bases each). The germline CDR1 and CDR2 sequences are ENHRY and SYGVKD. CDR3 length: 14 residues. V was trimmed by 4 bases and J by 9 bases, leaving 16 bases between them. The CDR3 sequence: CAISGDGTEGEQFF. The CDR3 DNA reads as TGTGCCATCAGTGGGGACGGGACCGAGGGTGAGCAGTTCTTC.

This clonotype was counted only a few times. The chain uses TRBV19 and TRBJ1-5; D gene uncertain. The V gene lost 2 bases and the J gene lost 9 bases, with 11 bases spanning the gap. The CDR3 spans 13 residues. Germline V CDR1 and CDR2: LNHDA, SQIVND (reference sequence). In DNA, the CDR3 is TGTGCCAGTAGTATAACTCCGGGAGGGCCCCAGCATTTT. It specifies CASSITPGGPQHF.

Only a few counts were recorded for this clonotype. V and J are TRBV5-1 and TRBJ2-4; TRBD1 is a possible D gene (6 bases). CDR1 and CDR2 (germline): SGHRS, YFSETQ. The CDR3 has 15 amino acids. The V gene lost 0 bases and the J gene lost 8 bases, with 15 bases spanning the gap. The CDR3 DNA is TGCGCCAGCAGCTTGGGCCAACAGGGTCGGGACATTCAGTACTTC. It specifies CASSLGQQGRDIQYF.

This clonotype appeared many times. The chain uses TRBV18 and TRBJ1-1, with D unclear. This CDR3 is 15 amino acids long. Trimming took 3 bases from V and 3 from J, leaving 14 bases between them. CDR1 and CDR2 from the germline V gene are KGHSH and LQKENI. The CDR3 region has the DNA TGTGCCAGCTCACCGTCGGTGGGTCTTGACACTGAAGCTTTCTTT. Residues: CASSPSVGLDTEAFF.

This chain links TRBV28 with TRBJ1-5; the D is unclear. Germline values: CDR1 MDHEN, CDR2 SYDVKM. This CDR3 contains 15 residues. The germline V and J ends were trimmed by 5 bases and 0 bases, with 11 bases remaining between them. Here the CDR3 reads CASSPRRNSNQPQHF. The DNA of the CDR3 is TGTGCCAGCAGTCCCCGTCGAAATAGCAATCAGCCCCAGCATTTT.

In this sample, this clonotype turned up many times. The rearrangement links TRBV10-3 to TRBJ2-5; D gene unclear. The V end was cut by 3 bases, the J end by 5 bases, with 10 bases between. The CDR3 length is 13 residues. Germline CDR1 and CDR2: ENHRY and SYGVKD. The CDR3 is CAISDKVSETQYF. The CDR3 bases are TGTGCCATCAGTGATAAAGTTAGCGAGACCCAGTACTTC.

This clonotype came up many times. The gene calls are TRBV12-3 or TRBV12-4 and TRBJ1-5; TRBD1 matches 10 bases. The CDR3 is 15 residues long. The V and J ends lost 7 bases and 4 bases, in that order; junction bases with no gene match: 7. The CDR3, as DNA: TGTGCCAGCAAGACGGGACAGGGGATTAATCAGCCCCAGCATTTT. Its translation is CASKTGQGINQPQHF.